This TCR beta chain was retrieved from a study of monozygotic twins with inflammatory bowel disease. Study-wide findings and caveats: Telling different T cell subtypes apart from each other was not possible.

In the case of this clonotype: Antigen: not known.

Germline CDR1 is SGHVS and CDR2 is FQNEAQ. The CDR3 extends over 14 amino acids. TCRdb reprocessed the 5' RACE reads and stores each CDR3 protein as one record, lacking DNA. Found here are around 99,000 distinct CDR3 sequences; the top ten clones hold 9.5% to 15%. This TCR was sampled from a human donor with ulcerative colitis or Crohn's disease, or a healthy co-twin of an affected twin (not recorded which). The V and J genes are TRBV7-8 and TRBJ1-1; TCRdb's D call of TRBD1 is untestable without DNA. Sequencing was carried out using blood. The chain's CDR3 is CASSLGDGNTEAFF.